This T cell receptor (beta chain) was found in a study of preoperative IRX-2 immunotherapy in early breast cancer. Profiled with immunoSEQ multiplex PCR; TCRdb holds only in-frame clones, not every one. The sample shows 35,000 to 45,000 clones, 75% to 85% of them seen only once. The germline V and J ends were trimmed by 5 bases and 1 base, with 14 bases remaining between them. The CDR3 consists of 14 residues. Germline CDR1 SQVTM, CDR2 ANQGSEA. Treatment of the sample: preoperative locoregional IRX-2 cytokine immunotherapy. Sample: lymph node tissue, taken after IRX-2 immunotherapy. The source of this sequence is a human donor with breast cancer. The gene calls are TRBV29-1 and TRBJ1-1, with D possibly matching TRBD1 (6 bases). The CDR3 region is CSVWQGRSNTEAFF. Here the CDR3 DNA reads TGCAGCGTTTGGCAGGGGAGGTCGAACACTGAAGCTTTCTTT.